The source of this TCR beta chain is a study of T cells expressing NK-cell markers. The overall study: According to the study, TCR beta repertoires originated from sorted CD3+CD56+NKG2C+, CD3+CD56+NKG2C- and CD3+CD56-NKG2C+ T cells. There were seven HCMV-seropositive donors and one seronegative donor among the eight sequenced.

Study results and limitations: Dominance of the CD3+CD56-NKG2C+ fraction by these clonotypes also held in a handful of donors.

On this clonotype: Its antigen is undetermined.

The authors generated TCR beta cDNA through 5'RACE template switching with UMIs. From the 5' RACE reads, TCRdb lists one entry per CDR3 protein and no DNA. The table for this sample gives over 120,000 distinct CDR3 sequences. CDR1 SQVTM and CDR2 ANQGSEA come from the germline V gene. The CDR3 runs 15 residues. This clonotype originated in a young man in good health. The sequenced material came from blood T cells: a sorted CD56 or NKG2C T cell subset, CD4+ or CD8+ T cells, or bulk PBMC T cells (not recorded which). This chain links TRBV29-1 with TRBJ2-2; TCRdb selects TRBD2, and the lack of DNA leaves this call unchecked. The CDR3 reads CSVVKADPNTGELFF.